The 5 T cell receptor beta chains presented below share a single source sample, sequenced in a study of T-cell memory formation after mild COVID-19. TCRdb redid the calling of the 5' RACE reads with MiXCR, one entry per CDR3 protein. The data hold hundreds of thousands of distinct CDR3 sequences, with roughly 26% observed a single time. Sample: PBMCs or a T cell subset sorted from them (not recorded which). These receptors were obtained from an adult woman who had mild COVID-19 (a few samples of this study predate the infection). Cell type and time point are not known.

V is TRBV5-1 and J is TRBJ2-5, with D hard to call. The CDR3 totals 11 residues. V shed 7 bases and J shed 1 base, with 5 bases lying between them. Per the germline V gene, CDR1 is SGHRS and CDR2 is YFSETQ. The CDR3 here is CASAFQETQYF. DNA for the CDR3: TGCGCCAGCGCCTTCCAAGAGACCCAGTACTTC.

The CDR3 sequence: CSAPGLAGTYEQYF. The CDR3, as DNA: TGCAGTGCTCCCGGACTAGCAGGAACCTACGAGCAGTACTTC. The genes are TRBV20-1 and TRBJ2-7; the match to TRBD2 covers 8 bases. V lost 5 bases and J lost 2; bases outside the gene matches: 8. Germline CDR1 and CDR2: DFQATT and SNEGSKA (reference sequence). This CDR3 is built from 14 residues.

The chain has TRBV7-2 and TRBJ2-5; 8 nucleotides match TRBD2. Per germline, CDR1 SGHTA and CDR2 FQGNSA. This CDR3 region has 14 residues. Trimming removed 6 bases from V and 3 bases from J; junction bases left unmatched: 6. The CDR3 spells CASSLSGMEETQYF. The CDR3 DNA sequence: TGTGCCAGCAGTCTTAGCGGGATGGAAGAGACCCAGTACTTC. Complete variable domain (other parts from reference TRBV7-2 and TRBJ2-5): GAGVSQSPSNKVTEKGKDVELRCDPISGHTALYWYRQSLGQGLEFLIYFQGNSAPDKSGLPSDRFSAERTGGSVSTLTIQRTQQEDSAVYLCASSLSGMEETQYFGPGTRLLVL.

V gene TRBV12-3 or TRBV12-4 combines with J gene TRBJ2-3; 9 bases line up with TRBD2. The CDR3 sequence is 17 residues long. J lost 3 bases, V lost 5 bases, and 12 bases had no gene match. The CDR3 is CASSILLKAGGTDTQYF. CDR3 nucleotides: TGTGCCAGCAGTATCCTCTTAAAAGCGGGGGGTACAGATACGCAGTATTTT.

Only a few counts were recorded for this clonotype. This chain joins TRBV5-1 and TRBJ1-2; D gene uncertain. CDR3 length: 14 residues. The germline gives CDR1 SGHRS, CDR2 YFSETQ. The ends were cut back, 7 bases at V and 1 base at J, with 14 bases in the middle. The CDR3 protein is CASRTMGDNYGYTF. The CDR3 DNA follows: TGCGCCAGCCGAACCATGGGTGATAACTATGGCTACACCTTC.